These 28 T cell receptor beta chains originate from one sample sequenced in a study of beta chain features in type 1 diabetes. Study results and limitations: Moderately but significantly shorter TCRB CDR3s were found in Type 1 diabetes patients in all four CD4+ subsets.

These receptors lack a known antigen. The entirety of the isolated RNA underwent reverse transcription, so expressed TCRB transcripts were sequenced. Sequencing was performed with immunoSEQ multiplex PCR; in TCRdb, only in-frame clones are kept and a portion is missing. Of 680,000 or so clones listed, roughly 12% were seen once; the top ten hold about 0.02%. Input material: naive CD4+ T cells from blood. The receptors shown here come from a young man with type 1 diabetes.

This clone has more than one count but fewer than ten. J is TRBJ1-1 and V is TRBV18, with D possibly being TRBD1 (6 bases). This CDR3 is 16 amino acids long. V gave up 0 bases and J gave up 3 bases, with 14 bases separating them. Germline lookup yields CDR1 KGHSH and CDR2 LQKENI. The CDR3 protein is CASSPPSGAFYTEAFF. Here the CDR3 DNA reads TGTGCCAGCTCACCACCGTCAGGGGCGTTTTACACTGAAGCTTTCTTT.

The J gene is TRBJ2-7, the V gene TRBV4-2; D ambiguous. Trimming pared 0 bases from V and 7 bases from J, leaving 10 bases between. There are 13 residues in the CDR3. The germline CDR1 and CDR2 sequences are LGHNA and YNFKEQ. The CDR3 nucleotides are TGTGCCAGCAGCCAAGATATCGGGTGGGAGCAGTACTTC. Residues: CASSQDIGWEQYF.

This CDR3 is CASSSGPPGEKLFF. The CDR3, as DNA: TGTGCCAGCAGCTCTGGACCTCCGGGGGAAAAACTGTTTTTT. The chain couples TRBV14 to TRBJ1-4; no reliable D call. CDR3 length: 14 amino acids. Germline loops: CDR1 SGHDN, CDR2 FVKESK. The V end was cut by 5 bases, the J end by 8 bases, with 15 bases between.

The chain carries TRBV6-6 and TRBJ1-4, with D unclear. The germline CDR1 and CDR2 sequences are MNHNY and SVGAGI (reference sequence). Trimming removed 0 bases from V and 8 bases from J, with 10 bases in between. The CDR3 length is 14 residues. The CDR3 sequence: CASSYSSGEEKLFF. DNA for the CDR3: TGTGCCAGCAGTTACTCGTCTGGGGAAGAAAAACTGTTTTTT.

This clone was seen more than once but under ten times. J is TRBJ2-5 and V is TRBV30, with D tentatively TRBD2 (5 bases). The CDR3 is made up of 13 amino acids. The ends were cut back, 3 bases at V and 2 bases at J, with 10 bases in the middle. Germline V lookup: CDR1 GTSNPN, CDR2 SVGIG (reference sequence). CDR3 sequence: CAWRRSGQETQYF. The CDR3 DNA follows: TGTGCCTGGAGGAGGTCGGGGCAAGAGACCCAGTACTTC.

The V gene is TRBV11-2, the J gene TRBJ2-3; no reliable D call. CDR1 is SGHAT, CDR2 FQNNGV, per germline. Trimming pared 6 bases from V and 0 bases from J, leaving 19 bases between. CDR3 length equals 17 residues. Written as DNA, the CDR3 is TGTGCCAGCAGAGACGGCCCAGATTTTATTAGCACAGATACGCAGTATTTT. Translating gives CASRDGPDFISTDTQYF.

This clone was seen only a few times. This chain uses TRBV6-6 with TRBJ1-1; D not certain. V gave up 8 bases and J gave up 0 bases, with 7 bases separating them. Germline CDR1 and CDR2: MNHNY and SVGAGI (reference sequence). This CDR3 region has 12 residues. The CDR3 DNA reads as TGTGCCAGCGCGGTCCTGAACACTGAAGCTTTCTTT. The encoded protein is CASAVLNTEAFF.

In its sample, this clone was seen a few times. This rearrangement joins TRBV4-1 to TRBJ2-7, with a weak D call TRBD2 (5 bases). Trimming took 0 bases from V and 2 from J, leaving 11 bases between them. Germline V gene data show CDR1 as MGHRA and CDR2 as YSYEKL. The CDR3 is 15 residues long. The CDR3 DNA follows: TGCGCCAGCAGCCAAGAGAGGGCCGCTACCTACGAGCAGTACTTC. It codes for CASSQERAATYEQYF.

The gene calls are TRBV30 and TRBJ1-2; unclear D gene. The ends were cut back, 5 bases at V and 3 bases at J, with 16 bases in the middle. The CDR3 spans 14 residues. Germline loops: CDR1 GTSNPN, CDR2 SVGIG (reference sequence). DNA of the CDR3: TGTGCCTGGGCTTCGGAGTTGATGGACTATGGCTACACCTTC. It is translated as CAWASELMDYGYTF.

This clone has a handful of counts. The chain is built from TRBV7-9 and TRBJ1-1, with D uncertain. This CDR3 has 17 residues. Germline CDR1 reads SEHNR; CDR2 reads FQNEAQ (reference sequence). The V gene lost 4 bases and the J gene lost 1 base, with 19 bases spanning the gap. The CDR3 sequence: CASSSGGRPEANTEAFF. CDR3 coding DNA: TGTGCCAGCAGCTCTGGCGGCAGGCCTGAGGCGAACACTGAAGCTTTCTTT.

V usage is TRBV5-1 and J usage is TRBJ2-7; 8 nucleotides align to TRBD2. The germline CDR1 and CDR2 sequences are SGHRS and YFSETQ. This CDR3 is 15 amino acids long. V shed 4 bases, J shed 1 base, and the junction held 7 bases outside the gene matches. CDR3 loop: CASSPDGGGSYEQYF. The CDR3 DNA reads TGCGCCAGCAGCCCGGATGGCGGGGGGTCCTACGAGCAGTACTTC.

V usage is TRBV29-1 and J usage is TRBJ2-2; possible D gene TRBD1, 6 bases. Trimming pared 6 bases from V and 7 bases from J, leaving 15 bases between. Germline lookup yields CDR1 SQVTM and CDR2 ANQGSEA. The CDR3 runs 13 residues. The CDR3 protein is CSVDRSTGGELFF. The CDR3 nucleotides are TGCAGCGTCGACAGGTCCACCGGCGGGGAGCTGTTTTTT.

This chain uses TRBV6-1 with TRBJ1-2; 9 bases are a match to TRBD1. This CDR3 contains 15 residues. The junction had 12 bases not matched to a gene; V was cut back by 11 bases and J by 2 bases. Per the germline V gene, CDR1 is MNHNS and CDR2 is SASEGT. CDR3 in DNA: TGTGCCGGAGGCGGGACAGGGACTTCCAACTATGGCTACACCTTC. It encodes CAGGGTGTSNYGYTF.

This CDR3 reads CASSKHPNTEAFF. Here the CDR3 DNA reads TGTGCCAGCAGCAAACACCCGAACACTGAAGCTTTCTTT. The chain recombines TRBV14 with TRBJ1-1; no clear D. The length of the CDR3 is 13 residues. Trimming shortened V by 5 bases and J by 1 base, and 8 bases separated the two germline ends. CDR1 is SGHDN, CDR2 FVKESK, per germline.

CDR3 residues: CATEGDGNTIYF. The CDR3 DNA sequence: TGTGCCACCGAGGGGGATGGAAACACCATATATTTT. V and J are TRBV25-1 and TRBJ1-3; possible D gene TRBD1, 6 bases. Germline V gene sequence: CDR1 MGHDK, CDR2 SYGVNS. Trimming removed 10 bases from V and 3 bases from J, with 10 bases in between. The CDR3 has 12 amino acids. The full variable domain, its missing parts supplied by reference TRBV25-1 and TRBJ1-3, is EADIYQTPRYLVIGTGKKITLECSQTMGHDKMYWYQQDPGMELHLIHYSYGVNSTEKGDLSSESTVSRIRTEHFPLTLESARPSHTSQYLCATEGDGNTIYFGEGSWLTVV.

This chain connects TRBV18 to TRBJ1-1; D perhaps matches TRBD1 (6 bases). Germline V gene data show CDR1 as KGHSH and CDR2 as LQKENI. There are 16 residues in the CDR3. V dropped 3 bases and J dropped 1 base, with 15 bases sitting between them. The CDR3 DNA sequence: TGTGCCAGCTCACCGCCGACACAGGGTGAGAACACTGAAGCTTTCTTT. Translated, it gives CASSPPTQGENTEAFF.

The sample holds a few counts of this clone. DNA of the CDR3: TGTGCCAGCAGTACCCCGGGACTAAACGGTGGTACGCAGTATTTT. Amino acids: CASSTPGLNGGTQYF. The V gene is TRBV6-5, the J gene TRBJ2-3; 7 nucleotides match TRBD2. CDR3 length: 15 residues. V gave up 5 bases and J gave up 8 bases; unmatched junction bases: 13. Germline V gives CDR1 MNHEY, CDR2 SVGAGI.

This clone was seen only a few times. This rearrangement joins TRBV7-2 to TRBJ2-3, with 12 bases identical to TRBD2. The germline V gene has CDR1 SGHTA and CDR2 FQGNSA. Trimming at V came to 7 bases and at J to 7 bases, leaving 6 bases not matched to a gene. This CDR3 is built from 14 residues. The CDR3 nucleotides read TGTGCCAGCATGCTAGCGGGGGGGCCGCATACGCAGTATTTT. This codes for CASMLAGGPHTQYF. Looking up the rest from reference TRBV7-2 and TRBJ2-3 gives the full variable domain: GAGVSQSPSNKVTEKGKDVELRCDPISGHTALYWYRQSLGQGLEFLIYFQGNSAPDKSGLPSDRFSAERTGGSVSTLTIQRTQQEDSAVYLCASMLAGGPHTQYFGPGTRLTVL.

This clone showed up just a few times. The CDR3 spells CAWSMGYQETQYF. The CDR3 region has the DNA TGTGCCTGGAGTATGGGGTACCAAGAGACCCAGTACTTC. This sequence joins TRBV30 and TRBJ2-5; no reliable D call. Between the trimmed V and J ends, which lost 2 bases and 0 bases, there was a span of 7 bases. The CDR3 totals 13 residues. Germline V gene lookup returns CDR1 GTSNPN and CDR2 SVGIG (reference sequence).

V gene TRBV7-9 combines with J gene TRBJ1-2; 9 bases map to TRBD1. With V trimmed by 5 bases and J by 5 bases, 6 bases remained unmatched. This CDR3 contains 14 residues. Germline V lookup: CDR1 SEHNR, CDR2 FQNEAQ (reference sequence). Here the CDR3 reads CASSQPQGAYGYTF. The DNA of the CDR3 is TGTGCCAGCAGCCAACCACAGGGGGCGTATGGCTACACCTTC.

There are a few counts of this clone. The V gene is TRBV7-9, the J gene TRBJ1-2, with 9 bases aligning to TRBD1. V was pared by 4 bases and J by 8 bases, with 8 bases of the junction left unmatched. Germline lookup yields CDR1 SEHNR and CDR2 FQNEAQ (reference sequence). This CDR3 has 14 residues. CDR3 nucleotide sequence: TGTGCCAGCAGCTCCCCCCGGACAGGGGACGGCTACACCTTC. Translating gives CASSSPRTGDGYTF.

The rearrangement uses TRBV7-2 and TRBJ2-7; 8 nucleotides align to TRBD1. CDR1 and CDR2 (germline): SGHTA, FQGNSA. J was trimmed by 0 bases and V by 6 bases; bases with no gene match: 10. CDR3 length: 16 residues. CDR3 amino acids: CASSRWSTGASYEQYF. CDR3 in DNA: TGTGCCAGCAGTCGATGGTCGACAGGGGCCTCCTACGAGCAGTACTTC.

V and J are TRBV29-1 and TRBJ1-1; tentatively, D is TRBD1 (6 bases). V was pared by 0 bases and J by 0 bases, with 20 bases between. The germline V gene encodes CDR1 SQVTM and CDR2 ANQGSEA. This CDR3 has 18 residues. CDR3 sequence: CSVEDLRGASDMNTEAFF. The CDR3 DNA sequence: TGCAGCGTTGAAGATCTTCGGGGGGCATCGGATATGAACACTGAAGCTTTCTTT.

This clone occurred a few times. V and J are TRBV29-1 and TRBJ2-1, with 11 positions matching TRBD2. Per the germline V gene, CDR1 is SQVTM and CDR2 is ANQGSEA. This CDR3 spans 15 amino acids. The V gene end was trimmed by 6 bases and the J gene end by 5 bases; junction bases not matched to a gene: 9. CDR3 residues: CSVDGTSGQDNEQFF. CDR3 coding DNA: TGCAGCGTCGACGGGACTAGCGGACAAGACAATGAGCAGTTCTTC.

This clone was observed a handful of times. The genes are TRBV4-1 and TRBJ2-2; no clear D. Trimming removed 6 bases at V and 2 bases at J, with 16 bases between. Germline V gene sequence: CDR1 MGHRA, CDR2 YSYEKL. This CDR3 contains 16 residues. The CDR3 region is CASRLPGRTNTGELFF. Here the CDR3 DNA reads TGCGCCAGCAGACTTCCGGGCAGGACCAACACCGGGGAGCTGTTTTTT.

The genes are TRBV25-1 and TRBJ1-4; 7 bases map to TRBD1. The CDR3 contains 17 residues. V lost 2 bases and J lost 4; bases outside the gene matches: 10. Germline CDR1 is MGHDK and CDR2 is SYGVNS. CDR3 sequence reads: CASSEDRALGINEKLFF. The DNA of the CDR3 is TGTGCCAGCAGTGAAGACAGGGCCTTGGGGATTAATGAAAAACTGTTTTTT.

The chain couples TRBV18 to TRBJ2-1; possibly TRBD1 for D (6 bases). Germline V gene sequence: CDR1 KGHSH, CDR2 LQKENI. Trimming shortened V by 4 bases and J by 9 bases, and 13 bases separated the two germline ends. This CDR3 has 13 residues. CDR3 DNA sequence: TGTGCCAGCTCACGCACAGGGCTAGGTGAGCAGTTCTTC. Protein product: CASSRTGLGEQFF. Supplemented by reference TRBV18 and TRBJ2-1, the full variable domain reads NAGVMQNPRHLVRRRGQEARLRCSPMKGHSHVYWYRQLPEEGLKFMVYLQKENIIDESGMPKERFSAEFPKEGPSILRIQQVVRGDSAAYFCASSRTGLGEQFFGPGTRLTVL.

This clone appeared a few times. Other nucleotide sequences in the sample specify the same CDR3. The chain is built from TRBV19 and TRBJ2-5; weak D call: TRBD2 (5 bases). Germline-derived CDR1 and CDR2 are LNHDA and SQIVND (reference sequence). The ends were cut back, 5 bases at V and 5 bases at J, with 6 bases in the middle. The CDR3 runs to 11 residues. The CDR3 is CASSPGETQYF. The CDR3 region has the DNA TGTGCCAGTAGTCCGGGGGAGACCCAGTACTTC.